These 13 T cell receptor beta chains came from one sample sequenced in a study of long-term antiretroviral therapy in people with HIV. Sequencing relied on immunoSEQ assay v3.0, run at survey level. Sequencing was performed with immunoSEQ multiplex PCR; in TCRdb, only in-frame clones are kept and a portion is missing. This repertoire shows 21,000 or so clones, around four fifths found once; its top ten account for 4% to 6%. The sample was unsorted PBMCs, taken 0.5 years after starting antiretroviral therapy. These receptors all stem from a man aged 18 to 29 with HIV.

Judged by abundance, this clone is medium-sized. The CDR3 region is CASSAIAGTSYEQYF. The CDR3 nucleotides are TGTGCCAGCAGCGCAATAGCGGGGACATCCTACGAGCAGTACTTC. This chain connects TRBV5-6 to TRBJ2-7; TRBD2 agrees at 8 bases. The V segment lost 4 bases and the J segment 1 base; nucleotides outside the gene matches: 7. The CDR3 length is 15 residues. The germline V gene has CDR1 SGHDT and CDR2 YYEEEE.

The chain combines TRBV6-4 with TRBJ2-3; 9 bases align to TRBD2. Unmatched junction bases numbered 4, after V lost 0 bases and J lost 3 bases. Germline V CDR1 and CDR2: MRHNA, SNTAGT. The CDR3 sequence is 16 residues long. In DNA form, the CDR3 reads TGTGCCAGCAGTGACTCTGGCGGGGGGGCGACAGATACGCAGTATTTT. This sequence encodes CASSDSGGGATDTQYF.

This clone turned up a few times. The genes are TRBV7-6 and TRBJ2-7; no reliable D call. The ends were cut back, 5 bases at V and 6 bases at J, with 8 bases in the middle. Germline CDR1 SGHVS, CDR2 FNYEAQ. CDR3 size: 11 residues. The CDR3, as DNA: TGTGCCAGCAGCGCGGCAGTCGAGCAGTACTTC. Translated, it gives CASSAAVEQYF.

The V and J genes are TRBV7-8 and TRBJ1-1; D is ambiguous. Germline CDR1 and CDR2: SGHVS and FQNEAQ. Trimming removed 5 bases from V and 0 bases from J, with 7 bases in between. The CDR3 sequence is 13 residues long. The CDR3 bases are TGTGCCAGCAGCCTACACTTGAACACTGAAGCTTTCTTT. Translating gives CASSLHLNTEAFF. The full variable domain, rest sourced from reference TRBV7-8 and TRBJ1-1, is GAGVSQSPRYKVAKRGQDVALRCDPISGHVSLFWYQQALGQGPEFLTYFQNEAQLDKSGLPSDRFFAERPEGSVSTLKIQRTQQEDSAVYLCASSLHLNTEAFFGQGTRLTVV.

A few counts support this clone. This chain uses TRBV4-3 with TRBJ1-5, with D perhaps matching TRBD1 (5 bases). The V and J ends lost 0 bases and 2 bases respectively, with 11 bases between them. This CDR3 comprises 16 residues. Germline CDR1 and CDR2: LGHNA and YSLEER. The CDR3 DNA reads TGCGCCAGCAGCCAAGATATGCGGGGCGGCAATCAGCCCCAGCATTTT. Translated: CASSQDMRGGNQPQHF.

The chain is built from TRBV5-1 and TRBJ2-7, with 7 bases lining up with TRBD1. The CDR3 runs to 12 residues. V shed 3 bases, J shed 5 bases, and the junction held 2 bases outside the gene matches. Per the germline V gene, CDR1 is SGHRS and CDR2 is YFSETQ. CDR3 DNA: TGCGCCAGCAGCTACAGGGGCAACGAGCAGTACTTC. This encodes CASSYRGNEQYF. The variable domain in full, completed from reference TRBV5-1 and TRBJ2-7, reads KAGVTQTPRYLIKTRGQQVTLSCSPISGHRSVSWYQQTPGQGLQFLFEYFSETQRNKGNFPGRFSGRQFSNSRSEMNVSTLELGDSALYLCASSYRGNEQYFGPGTRLTVT.

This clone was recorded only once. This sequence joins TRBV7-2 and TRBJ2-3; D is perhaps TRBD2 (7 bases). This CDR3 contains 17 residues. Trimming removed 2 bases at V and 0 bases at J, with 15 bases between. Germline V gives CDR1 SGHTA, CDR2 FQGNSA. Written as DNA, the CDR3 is TGTGCCAGCAGCTTATTGGGCGGGGGCCTGAGCACAGATACGCAGTATTTT. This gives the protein CASSLLGGGLSTDTQYF.

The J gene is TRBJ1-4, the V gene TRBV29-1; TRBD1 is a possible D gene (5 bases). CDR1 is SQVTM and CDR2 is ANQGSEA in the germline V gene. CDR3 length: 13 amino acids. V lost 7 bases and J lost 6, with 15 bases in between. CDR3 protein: CSGIDSLDEKLFF. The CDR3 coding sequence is TGCAGCGGGATAGACAGTCTTGATGAAAAACTGTTTTTT.

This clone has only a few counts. The CDR3 loop is CASSRRGQGHEQYF. The CDR3 coding sequence is TGTGCCAGCAGCCGCCGTGGACAGGGCCACGAGCAGTACTTC. The V call is TRBV16, the J call TRBJ2-7; 8 bases are a match to TRBD1. J lost 5 bases, V lost 4 bases, and 7 bases had no gene match. The CDR3 spans 14 residues. From germline, CDR1 is KGHSY and CDR2 FQNENV.

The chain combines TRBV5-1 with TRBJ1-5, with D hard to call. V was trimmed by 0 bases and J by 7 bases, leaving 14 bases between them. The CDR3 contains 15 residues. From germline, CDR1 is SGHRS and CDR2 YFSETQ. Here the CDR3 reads CASSLVGSPGQPQHF. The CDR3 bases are TGCGCCAGCAGCTTGGTAGGGAGCCCTGGACAGCCCCAGCATTTT. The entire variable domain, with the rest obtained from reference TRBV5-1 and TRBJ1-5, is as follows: KAGVTQTPRYLIKTRGQQVTLSCSPISGHRSVSWYQQTPGQGLQFLFEYFSETQRNKGNFPGRFSGRQFSNSRSEMNVSTLELGDSALYLCASSLVGSPGQPQHFGDGTRLSIL.

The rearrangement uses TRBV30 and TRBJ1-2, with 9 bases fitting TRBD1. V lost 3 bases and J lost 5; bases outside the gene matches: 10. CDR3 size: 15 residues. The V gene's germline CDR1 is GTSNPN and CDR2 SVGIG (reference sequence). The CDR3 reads CAWSHTGTGFYGYTF. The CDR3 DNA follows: TGTGCCTGGAGCCATACCGGGACAGGGTTTTATGGCTACACCTTC.

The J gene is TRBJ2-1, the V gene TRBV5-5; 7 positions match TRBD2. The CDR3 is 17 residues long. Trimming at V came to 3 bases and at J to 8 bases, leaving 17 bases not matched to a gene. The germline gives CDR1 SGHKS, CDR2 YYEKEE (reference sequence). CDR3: CASSSELDLREGHEQFF. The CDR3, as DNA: TGTGCCAGCAGCTCCGAGCTCGATTTGAGGGAGGGCCATGAGCAGTTCTTC.

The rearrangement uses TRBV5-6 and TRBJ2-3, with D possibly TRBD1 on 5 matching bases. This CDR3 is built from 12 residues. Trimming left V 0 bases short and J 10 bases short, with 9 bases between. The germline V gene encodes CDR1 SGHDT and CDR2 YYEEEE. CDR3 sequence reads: CASSLGQYAQYF. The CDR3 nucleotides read TGTGCCAGCAGCTTGGGACAGTATGCGCAGTATTTT.